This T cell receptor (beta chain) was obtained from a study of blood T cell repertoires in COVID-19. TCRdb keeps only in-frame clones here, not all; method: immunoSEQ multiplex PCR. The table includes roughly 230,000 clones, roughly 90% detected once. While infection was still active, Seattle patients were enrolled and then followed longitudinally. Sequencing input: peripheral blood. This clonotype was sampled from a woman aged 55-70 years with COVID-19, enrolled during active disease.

The CDR3 loop reads CASSLGSTLAKNIQYF. In DNA form, the CDR3 reads TGTGCCAGCAGCCTCGGGTCCACCCTAGCCAAAAACATTCAGTACTTC. The rearrangement uses TRBV5-4 and TRBJ2-4; D call uncertain. V was shortened by 4 bases and J by 0 bases, with 14 bases between the two germline ends. Per the germline V gene, CDR1 is SGHNT and CDR2 is YYREEE (reference sequence). This CDR3 has 16 residues.